Sequencing of this TCR beta chain was carried out in a study of cytomegalovirus exposure and HLA in healthy donors. Study results and limitations: Association with HLA alleles at 0.05 false discovery rate was found for 17,000 or so TCR beta sequences in a later analysis.

On this clone itself: Antigen: not known.

Both 60 Vbeta primers and 13 Jbeta primers went into the PCR. Authors' analysis steps: Roughly 81 million unique TCR beta chains, 10 million to 14 million shared, were counted in a later analysis. Profiling relied on immunoSEQ multiplex PCR, and the TCRdb table lists in-frame clones only, not all of them. The DNA gave D and trimming, while V, J and clone size come from that table. The table lists around 130,000 clones, 50% to 75% of them singletons, with about 8.9% in the top ten. The CDR3 has 13 amino acids. Trimming removed 3 bases at V and 1 base at J, with 7 bases between. Germline CDR1 SGHDT, CDR2 YYEEEE.

This TCR was sampled from a woman aged 40 to 50 in good health and CMV-seropositive. The V and J genes are TRBV5-6 and TRBJ2-5; D not resolved. Material for sequencing was PBMCs. CDR3 residues: CASSSDTQETQYF. CDR3 in DNA: TGTGCCAGCAGCTCCGACACCCAAGAGACCCAGTACTTC.